One sample yielded the 6 T cell receptor beta chains listed below, sequenced in a study of human T cells and chemical hapten exposure. A single record per CDR3 protein comes from TCRdb applying MiXCR to the RACE reads. The table includes under 55,000 distinct CDR3 sequences, about 10% detected once. The sample's time point: patch test 3, about 24 weeks after DPC sensitization. Treatment denoted: therapeutic diphenylcyclopropenone sensitization with weekly scalp DPC. The sample was whole blood, taken in connection with sensitization to the hapten diphenylcyclopropenone (DPC). The receptors were gathered from a woman between 40 and 55 years old with alopecia areata. Some clones in this sample may be carry-over from other donors' samples.

The gene calls are TRBV9 and TRBJ2-1; D might be TRBD2 (5 bases). V dropped 3 bases and J dropped 0 bases, with 10 bases sitting between them. The CDR3 loop spans 15 amino acids. CDR1 SGDLS and CDR2 YYNGEE come from the germline V gene. The CDR3 nucleotides are TGTGCCAGCAGCGCTGAGGGATTCTCCTACAATGAGCAGTTCTTC. Residues: CASSAEGFSYNEQFF.

This clonotype was recorded a few times. The chain couples TRBV30 to TRBJ2-7; no clear D. Germline V gene lookup returns CDR1 GTSNPN and CDR2 SVGIG (reference sequence). CDR3 length equals 15 residues. V gave up 5 bases and J gave up 2 bases, with 19 bases separating them. The chain's CDR3 is CAWAETGQAAYEQYF. The CDR3 DNA sequence: TGTGCCTGGGCCGAAACCGGGCAGGCCGCCTACGAGCAGTACTTC.

This clonotype has more than one count but fewer than ten. A read error may produce the germline difference seen at one junction end. The gene calls are TRBV9 and TRBJ1-2; D gene unclear. CDR1 and CDR2 from the germline V gene are SGDLS and YYNGEE. This CDR3 is built from 15 residues. Here the CDR3 reads CASSVAPRPSDKLSF. In nucleotides, the CDR3 is TGTGCCAGCAGCGTAGCTCCCCGGCCATCTGACAAGCTTTCCTTC.

This clonotype occurred many times. The V call is TRBV4-1, the J call TRBJ2-1, with D perhaps matching TRBD1 (5 bases). The germline V gene encodes CDR1 MGHRA and CDR2 YSYEKL. The V gene lost 0 bases and the J gene lost 5 bases, with 17 bases spanning the gap. The CDR3 length is 17 residues. The CDR3 bases are TGCGCCAGCAGCCAAGATCCGGGCTCCAGGGCTAACAATGAGCAGTTCTTC. Amino acids: CASSQDPGSRANNEQFF.

This clonotype was seen more than once but under ten times. The J gene is TRBJ1-5, the V gene TRBV2; perhaps TRBD1 as D (5 bases). V dropped 6 bases and J dropped 6 bases, with 15 bases sitting between them. CDR3 size: 14 residues. CDR1 is SNHLY and CDR2 is FYNNEI in the germline V gene. The CDR3 is CASSPGLSSQPQHF. The DNA of the CDR3 is TGTGCCAGCAGCCCGGGACTAAGCTCTCAGCCCCAGCATTTT.

This clonotype was picked up many times. This chain links TRBV5-1 with TRBJ2-1; D may match TRBD1 or TRBD2 (5 bases each). The CDR3 sequence is 16 residues long. Between the trimmed V and J ends, which lost 1 base and 0 bases, there was a span of 11 bases. Germline CDR1 reads SGHRS; CDR2 reads YFSETQ. In nucleotides, the CDR3 is TGCGCCAGCAGCTTGTCGGGGCATAGCTCCTACAATGAGCAGTTCTTC. Encoded protein: CASSLSGHSSYNEQFF.